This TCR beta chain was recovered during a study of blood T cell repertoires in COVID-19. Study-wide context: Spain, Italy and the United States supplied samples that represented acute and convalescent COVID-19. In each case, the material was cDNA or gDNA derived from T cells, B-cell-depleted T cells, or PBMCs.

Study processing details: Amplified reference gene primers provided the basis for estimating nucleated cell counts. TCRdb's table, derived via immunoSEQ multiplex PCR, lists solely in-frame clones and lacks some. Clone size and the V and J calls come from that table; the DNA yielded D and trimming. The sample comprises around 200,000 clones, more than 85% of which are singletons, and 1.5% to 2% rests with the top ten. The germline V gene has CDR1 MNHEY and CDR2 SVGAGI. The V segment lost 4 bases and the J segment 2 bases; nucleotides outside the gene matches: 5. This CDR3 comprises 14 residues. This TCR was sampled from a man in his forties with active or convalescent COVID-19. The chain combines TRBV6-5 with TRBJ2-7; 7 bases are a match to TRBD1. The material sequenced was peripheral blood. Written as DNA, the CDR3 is TGTGCCAGCAGTTCCGGGACAGCCCCCTACGAGCAGTACTTC. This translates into CASSSGTAPYEQYF.